Below are 2 T cell receptor beta chains sequenced from a single sample in a study of T cell responses to AZD1222 COVID-19 vaccine (dated by TCRdb to about 2021). The time point label for this specimen denotes: baseline before first vaccination. Library creation used the immunoSEQ multiplex PCR assay. TCRdb holds this immuneACCESS table with in-frame rearrangements only. Some clones are missing; in checked studies, unresolved V genes explain under half, and the rest has no known cause. This sample gives around 200,000 clones in total; over 85% of them show up just once. Of the sample, about 4.2% falls within the top ten clones. Sequenced here: peripheral blood, sampled on day 0 of AZD1222 vaccination. The receptor set was obtained from an adult in good health.

This chain joins TRBV13 and TRBJ1-2, with 10 bases identical to TRBD1. J gave up 3 bases and V 5 bases, and 3 bases lay outside the gene matches. The CDR3 extends over 14 amino acids. Germline CDR1 and CDR2: PRHDT and FYEKMQ (reference sequence). CDR3 sequence reads: CASSLGQGDYGYTF. CDR3 in DNA: TGTGCCAGCAGCCTCGGACAGGGGGACTATGGCTACACCTTC.

The chain recombines TRBV2 with TRBJ2-7; TRBD1 agrees at 9 bases. This CDR3 is 14 amino acids long. Germline V gene sequence: CDR1 SNHLY, CDR2 FYNNEI. Trimming cost V 8 bases and J 1 base; bases outside gene matches: 6. The DNA of the CDR3 is TGTGCCAGCGCTGATGGACAGGGGTCCTACGAGCAGTACTTC. It yields the protein CASADGQGSYEQYF.